These 16 T cell receptor beta chains came from one sample sequenced in a study of human T cells and chemical hapten exposure. Described time point: patch test 1, 2 weeks after DPC sensitization. Treatment here: therapeutic diphenylcyclopropenone sensitization with weekly scalp DPC. TCRdb reprocessed the RACE reads with MiXCR, giving one entry per CDR3 protein. The data hold some 170,000 distinct CDR3 sequences, with more than 20% observed a single time. The input for sequencing was whole blood, taken in connection with sensitization to the hapten diphenylcyclopropenone (DPC). All receptors come from a woman aged 50 to 60 with alopecia areata. Some clones in this sample may be carry-over from other donors' samples.

This chain connects TRBV5-1 to TRBJ2-7; TRBD2 is a possible D gene (5 bases). V lost 4 bases and J 6 bases, leaving 23 bases between the germline ends. The CDR3 is 16 residues long. CDR1 is SGHRS and CDR2 is YFSETQ in the germline V gene. Written as DNA, the CDR3 is TGCGCCAGCAGCAAGACACAGCGGTATCCCGATGCCGAGCAGTACTTC. This encodes CASSKTQRYPDAEQYF.

This clonotype was picked up many times. This chain uses TRBV29-1 with TRBJ1-1, with 9 nucleotides matching TRBD1. CDR1 is SQVTM and CDR2 is ANQGSEA in the germline V gene. The CDR3 length is 13 residues. With V trimmed by 3 bases and J by 5 bases, 4 bases remained unmatched. CDR3 nucleotides: TGCAGCGTTGACGGACAGGGGCGGACTGAAGCTTTCTTT. Its protein is CSVDGQGRTEAFF.

The genes are TRBV5-1 and TRBJ1-4; the match to TRBD1 covers 10 bases. The V gene end was trimmed by 4 bases and the J gene end by 6 bases; junction bases not matched to a gene: 6. This CDR3 has 15 amino acids. Germline V gives CDR1 SGHRS, CDR2 YFSETQ. The CDR3, as DNA: TGCGCCAGCAGCACCGACAGGGGGCGCGATGAAAAACTGTTTTTT. It yields the protein CASSTDRGRDEKLFF.

The rearrangement joins TRBV15 to TRBJ2-7; 9 bases are shared with TRBD1. Trimming at V came to 3 bases and at J to 0 bases, leaving 3 bases not matched to a gene. CDR1 is LNHNV, CDR2 YYDKDF, per germline (reference sequence). The CDR3 is 15 amino acids. CDR3 residues: CATSSTGGDSYEQYF. The CDR3 nucleotides are TGTGCCACCAGCAGCACAGGGGGCGACTCCTACGAGCAGTACTTC.

By share, this clonotype ranks as medium-sized. The chain uses TRBV7-9 and TRBJ2-3, with TRBD2 as a possible D gene (5 bases). The CDR3 consists of 16 residues. The V and J ends lost 4 bases and 4 bases respectively, with 18 bases between them. Germline V gene data show CDR1 as SEHNR and CDR2 as FQNEAQ (reference sequence). CDR3 nucleotide sequence: TGTGCCAGCAGCTCCGGGTCCACGGGGAGTGCAGATACGCAGTATTTT. Translation: CASSSGSTGSADTQYF.

The J gene is TRBJ1-2, the V gene TRBV29-1, with a weak D call TRBD1 (6 bases). The V and J ends lost 2 bases and 7 bases respectively, with 17 bases between them. This CDR3 spans 14 amino acids. Germline CDR1 is SQVTM and CDR2 is ANQGSEA. The CDR3 region has the DNA TGCAGCGTTGAAAAACGGGGGCAGTTAGCTGGCTACACCTTC. Its protein product is CSVEKRGQLAGYTF.

There are a few counts of this clonotype. The chain uses TRBV2 and TRBJ2-1, with 14 bases matching TRBD2. Germline CDR1 reads SNHLY; CDR2 reads FYNNEI. V was clipped by 9 bases and J by 15 bases; unmatched bases: 13. The CDR3 has 14 amino acids. CDR3 residues: CASSPGLAGESRFF. CDR3 bases: TGTGCCAGTTCACCGGGACTAGCGGGAGAATCCAGGTTCTTC.

This clonotype was counted a few times. The rearrangement uses TRBV5-5 and TRBJ2-3; no firm D call. The length of the CDR3 is 14 residues. V lost 6 bases to trimming and J lost 1 base, with 12 bases between them. Germline V gene lookup returns CDR1 SGHKS and CDR2 YYEKEE (reference sequence). CDR3 in DNA: TGTGCCAGCAACCAAGTCGCTGGCACAGATACGCAGTATTTT. Its translation is CASNQVAGTDTQYF.

CDR3 sequence: CSASTSGGGLETQYF. CDR3 nucleotides: TGCAGTGCTTCGACTAGCGGGGGAGGGTTGGAGACCCAGTACTTC. The rearrangement links TRBV20-1 to TRBJ2-5; TRBD2 aligns across 12 bases. Germline trimming cut 5 bases from V and 5 bases from J; bases unmatched to any gene: 9. The germline V gene has CDR1 DFQATT and CDR2 SNEGSKA (reference sequence). The CDR3 is made up of 15 amino acids.

The chain combines TRBV6-2 or TRBV6-3 with TRBJ2-1, with TRBD2 matching over 7 bases. V trimming: 6 bases; J trimming: 1 base; junction bases outside the gene matches: 6. Germline V gene data show CDR1 as MNHEY and CDR2 as SVGEGT. The CDR3 has 15 residues. The CDR3 DNA reads TGTGCCAGCAGGGGGAGCGGGAAGTCCTACAATGAGCAGTTCTTC. It encodes CASRGSGKSYNEQFF.

The chain employs TRBV12-3 or TRBV12-4 and TRBJ1-2; maybe TRBD1 (6 bases). The CDR3 has 13 residues. Trimming removed 6 bases at V and 3 bases at J, with 11 bases between. The CDR3 region is CASRVGQYYGYTF. As DNA, the CDR3 is TGTGCCAGCAGGGTAGGACAGTACTATGGCTACACCTTC.

The chain employs TRBV10-3 and TRBJ2-7; maybe TRBD1 (6 bases). Trimming shortened V by 11 bases and J by 3 bases, and 14 bases separated the two germline ends. CDR1 and CDR2 (germline): ENHRY, SYGVKD. This CDR3 is 12 amino acids long. The CDR3 spells CAAGDTDYEQYF. Here the CDR3 DNA reads TGTGCCGCTGGGGACACGGACTACGAGCAGTACTTC.

This chain joins TRBV19 and TRBJ1-2, with TRBD1 as a possible D gene (6 bases). V lost 6 bases, J lost 4 bases, and 12 bases lay in between. The CDR3 is 13 residues long. The V gene's germline CDR1 is LNHDA and CDR2 SQIVND (reference sequence). The CDR3 region has the DNA TGTGCCAGTAGACAGGGTTTGGTCTATGGCTACACCTTC. Translated: CASRQGLVYGYTF. Together with reference TRBV19 and TRBJ1-2, the CDR3 gives the full variable domain: DGGITQSPKYLFRKEGQNVTLSCEQNLNHDAMYWYRQDPGQGLRLIYYSQIVNDFQKGDIAEGYSVSREKKESFPLTVTSAQKNPTAFYLCASRQGLVYGYTFGSGTRLTVV.

The chain recombines TRBV2 with TRBJ1-5; D call uncertain. This CDR3 has 11 residues. Looked up from germline, CDR1 is SNHLY and CDR2 is FYNNEI. V dropped 6 bases and J dropped 4 bases, with 4 bases sitting between them. The CDR3 loop reads CASRLNQPQHF. CDR3 bases: TGTGCCAGCAGGTTAAATCAGCCCCAGCATTTT.

In this sample, this clonotype turned up a few times. The chain carries TRBV6-1 and TRBJ2-1, with 8 positions matching TRBD1. Trimming at V came to 10 bases and at J to 4 bases, leaving 9 bases not matched to a gene. The CDR3 spans 14 residues. CDR1 is MNHNS and CDR2 is SASEGT in the germline V gene. The CDR3 DNA reads as TGTGCCACCACCACGGGACAGGATTACAATGAGCAGTTCTTC. Protein: CATTTGQDYNEQFF.

This clonotype was observed a few times. The genes are TRBV6-5 and TRBJ1-1; the match to TRBD1 covers 7 bases. CDR1 and CDR2 (germline): MNHEY, SVGAGI. V dropped 7 bases and J dropped 4; count of bases not matched to a gene: 6. The CDR3 has 13 residues. CDR3 amino acids: CASIQGGLTEAFF. For the CDR3, the DNA is TGTGCCAGCATTCAAGGGGGCCTCACTGAAGCTTTCTTT.